These T cell receptor beta chains were read from a single sample in a study of CD8+CD57+ T cells in acquired aplastic anemia. Using its own MiXCR run on the reads, TCRdb lists one record per CDR3 protein. The sample has approximately 190,000 distinct CDR3 sequences; more than 45% are singletons. The specimen sequenced was sorted CD4+, CD8+, or CD8+CD57+ T cells (not recorded which) from PBMCs. The receptors derive from a human donor with aplastic anemia. Both conserved end residues are part of each CDR3. D genes are given only for firm matches. Size values are once, few and many counts, or a class for expanded clones, and some rows have none.

v_call: TRBV5-1
clone_size: many
j_call: TRBJ1-5
d_call: TRBD1
cdr3_nt: TGCGCCAGCAGCTTGGCCCGACAGGGAGATCAGCCCCAGCATTTT
cdr3_aa: CASSLARQGDQPQHF

v_call: TRBV2
clone_size: -
j_call: TRBJ1-2
d_call: -
cdr3_nt: TGTGCCAGCAGTGGGCTCAGGAACTATGGCTACACCTTC
cdr3_aa: CASSGLRNYGYTF

v_call: TRBV11-1
clone_size: many
j_call: TRBJ2-6
d_call: TRBD1
cdr3_nt: TGTGCCAGCAGCTCGTTTATTGGGACAGGGGCCTCTGGGGCCAACGTCCTGACTTTC
cdr3_aa: CASSSFIGTGASGANVLTF

v_call: TRBV7-2
clone_size: many
j_call: TRBJ1-2
d_call: -
cdr3_nt: TGTGCCAGCAGCTTAGGGAACTCCTATGGCTACACCTTC
cdr3_aa: CASSLGNSYGYTF

v_call: TRBV27
clone_size: -
j_call: TRBJ2-2
d_call: TRBD2
cdr3_nt: TGTGCCAGCAGTTTCGAGGCTAGCGGGAGGGCAGGGACCGGGGAGCTGTTTTTT
cdr3_aa: CASSFEASGRAGTGELFF

v_call: TRBV20-1
clone_size: once
j_call: TRBJ2-3
d_call: -
cdr3_nt: TGCAGTGCTAGAGACATTTCGCCCAGGCTTAGCACAGATACGCAGTATTTT
cdr3_aa: CSARDISPRLSTDTQYF

v_call: TRBV2
clone_size: -
j_call: TRBJ1-1
d_call: TRBD1
cdr3_nt: TGTGCCAGCAGAAGGGACAGGGAGTCCGCTGAAGCTTTCTTT
cdr3_aa: CASRRDRESAEAFF

v_call: TRBV24-1
clone_size: -
j_call: TRBJ2-3
d_call: -
cdr3_nt: TGTGCCACCAGTGATTTGCGCGATACGCAGTATTTT
cdr3_aa: CATSDLRDTQYF

v_call: TRBV5-1
clone_size: once
j_call: TRBJ2-7
d_call: TRBD1
cdr3_nt: TGCGCCAGCATGATGGGACAGGAGTCCTACGAGCAGTACTTC
cdr3_aa: CASMMGQESYEQYF

v_call: TRBV18
clone_size: few
j_call: TRBJ2-1
d_call: -
cdr3_nt: TGTGCCAGCTCACCAGATCGGGAGAGAAATGAGCAGTTCTTC
cdr3_aa: CASSPDRERNEQFF

v_call: TRBV25-1
clone_size: -
j_call: TRBJ2-1
d_call: TRBD2
cdr3_nt: TGTGCCAGCAAGGGACTAGGAGTCAATGAGCAGTTCTTC
cdr3_aa: CASKGLGVNEQFF

v_call: TRBV7-8
clone_size: few
j_call: TRBJ1-1
d_call: -
cdr3_nt: TGTGCCAGCAGCTATGACCAGGGGACTGAAGCTTTCTTT
cdr3_aa: CASSYDQGTEAFF

v_call: TRBV20-1
clone_size: -
j_call: TRBJ2-3
d_call: -
cdr3_nt: TGCAGTAACACCGTCGCCTTGGGCACAGATACGCAGTATTTT
cdr3_aa: CSNTVALGTDTQYF

v_call: TRBV20-1
clone_size: -
j_call: TRBJ2-1
d_call: -
cdr3_nt: TGCAGTGCTAGGGGGGGCGGCTACAATGAGCAGTTCTTC
cdr3_aa: CSARGGGYNEQFF

v_call: TRBV19
clone_size: -
j_call: TRBJ1-5
d_call: -
cdr3_nt: TGTGCCAGTACCCTAAAGGGAGGGAACCAGCCCCAGCATTTT
cdr3_aa: CASTLKGGNQPQHF

v_call: TRBV4-2
clone_size: -
j_call: TRBJ1-6
d_call: TRBD1
cdr3_nt: TGTGCCAGCAGCCTTAATCCCCAGGGGGCATCACCCCTCCACTTT
cdr3_aa: CASSLNPQGASPLHF

v_call: TRBV5-8
clone_size: few
j_call: TRBJ2-2
d_call: TRBD1
cdr3_nt: TGTGCCAGCAGCCGGGACAGAACGAACACCGGGGAGCTGTTTTTT
cdr3_aa: CASSRDRTNTGELFF

v_call: TRBV19
clone_size: few
j_call: TRBJ1-2
d_call: -
cdr3_nt: TGTGCCAGTAGTACGGGGGACGGAACCAACTATGGCTACACCTTC
cdr3_aa: CASSTGDGTNYGYTF

v_call: TRBV12-3/TRBV12-4
clone_size: -
j_call: TRBJ2-1
d_call: TRBD2
cdr3_nt: TGTGCCAGCAGTTTTTCGGGAGGAGGATCCTACAATGAGCAGTTCTTC
cdr3_aa: CASSFSGGGSYNEQFF

v_call: TRBV2
clone_size: many
j_call: TRBJ1-2
d_call: -
cdr3_nt: TGTGCCAGCAGTGAAGCGCAGGTACGAGGTGGCTACACCTTC
cdr3_aa: CASSEAQVRGGYTF

v_call: TRBV19
clone_size: -
j_call: TRBJ1-2
d_call: -
cdr3_nt: TGTGCCAGTAGTGACGGGGGGTGGGGCTACACCTTC
cdr3_aa: CASSDGGWGYTF

v_call: TRBV7-3
clone_size: -
j_call: TRBJ2-1
d_call: TRBD2
cdr3_nt: TGTGCCAGCAGCCCGGGACTAGCGGGGGGGTGGATGTTCTTC
cdr3_aa: CASSPGLAGGWMFF

v_call: TRBV6-5
clone_size: many
j_call: TRBJ1-2
d_call: -
cdr3_nt: TGTGCCAGCAGTTACGAGGCAGGATATGGCTACACCTTC
cdr3_aa: CASSYEAGYGYTF

v_call: TRBV3-1
clone_size: -
j_call: TRBJ2-7
d_call: -
cdr3_nt: TGTGCCAGCAGCCAAGAGGGGGTAGCGGACGAGCAGTACTTC
cdr3_aa: CASSQEGVADEQYF

v_call: TRBV11-2
clone_size: many
j_call: TRBJ1-6
d_call: -
cdr3_nt: TGTGCCAGCAGCTCGCAGGGTCGGTTTCAAACTTATAATTCACCCCTCCACTTT
cdr3_aa: CASSSQGRFQTYNSPLHF

v_call: TRBV25-1
clone_size: few
j_call: TRBJ1-1
d_call: -
cdr3_nt: TGTGCCAGCACCCGCAGGGGCGAGAGCACTGAAGCTTTCTTT
cdr3_aa: CASTRRGESTEAFF

v_call: TRBV11-1
clone_size: -
j_call: TRBJ2-5
d_call: TRBD1
cdr3_nt: TGTGCCAGCAGCTTAGGAGGGACAGGGGGAGAGACCCAGTACTTC
cdr3_aa: CASSLGGTGGETQYF

v_call: TRBV7-2
clone_size: -
j_call: TRBJ1-6
d_call: TRBD1
cdr3_nt: TGTGCCAGCAGCTTAGCAGGACAGGGAGGTAATTCACCCCTCCACTTT
cdr3_aa: CASSLAGQGGNSPLHF

v_call: TRBV7-9
clone_size: -
j_call: TRBJ1-1
d_call: TRBD1
cdr3_nt: TGTGCCAGCAGCTTGGGACAGGGCTGGACTGAAGCTTTCTTT
cdr3_aa: CASSLGQGWTEAFF

v_call: TRBV10-3
clone_size: -
j_call: TRBJ2-7
d_call: TRBD1
cdr3_nt: TGTGCCATCAGTGAGTCCGGACAGGGCGTCGGCGAGCAGTACTTC
cdr3_aa: CAISESGQGVGEQYF

v_call: TRBV20-1
clone_size: -
j_call: TRBJ2-3
d_call: TRBD2
cdr3_nt: TGCAGTGCTAGGCCTAGCGGGAGGCCAGATACGCAGTATTTT
cdr3_aa: CSARPSGRPDTQYF

v_call: TRBV20-1
clone_size: -
j_call: TRBJ2-7
d_call: -
cdr3_nt: TGCAGTGTAGAGGGCGGCTACGAGCAGTACTTC
cdr3_aa: CSVEGGYEQYF

v_call: TRBV20-1
clone_size: -
j_call: TRBJ1-1
d_call: -
cdr3_nt: TGCAGTGCTAGAAGGCAGGGAGTCAACACTGAAGCTTTCTTT
cdr3_aa: CSARRQGVNTEAFF

v_call: TRBV15
clone_size: -
j_call: TRBJ2-1
d_call: -
cdr3_nt: TGTGCCACCAGCAGAGACGGGGGCGCTTACAATGAGCAGTTCTTC
cdr3_aa: CATSRDGGAYNEQFF

v_call: TRBV2
clone_size: -
j_call: TRBJ2-1
d_call: -
cdr3_nt: TGTGCCAGCAGAGAGGGGCGTATTGAGCAGTTCTTC
cdr3_aa: CASREGRIEQFF

v_call: TRBV5-5
clone_size: -
j_call: TRBJ1-2
d_call: -
cdr3_nt: TGTGCCAGCAGCAAAACCAGGACAGCGAGCTATGGCTACACCTTC
cdr3_aa: CASSKTRTASYGYTF

v_call: TRBV11-2
clone_size: many
j_call: TRBJ1-2
d_call: TRBD1
cdr3_nt: TGTGCCAGCAGCTTAGGGGGGGACAGGGGCGCTAACTATGGCTACACCTTC
cdr3_aa: CASSLGGDRGANYGYTF

v_call: TRBV7-2
clone_size: -
j_call: TRBJ2-7
d_call: TRBD2
cdr3_nt: TGTGCCAGCAGCTTCCCAGGACTAGCGGGAACCTACGAGCAGTACTTC
cdr3_aa: CASSFPGLAGTYEQYF

v_call: TRBV15
clone_size: -
j_call: TRBJ1-4
d_call: TRBD1
cdr3_nt: TGTGCCACCAGCCCCGGGACAGTGGCAACTAATGAAAAACTGTTTTTT
cdr3_aa: CATSPGTVATNEKLFF

v_call: TRBV15
clone_size: many
j_call: TRBJ2-1
d_call: -
cdr3_nt: TGTGCCACCAGCAGAGTGACCTCCCCCGAGGATGAGCAGTTCTTC
cdr3_aa: CATSRVTSPEDEQFF

v_call: TRBV6-1
clone_size: once
j_call: TRBJ2-7
d_call: TRBD2
cdr3_nt: TGTGCCAGCAGTGCCGGCGGGGGACACGAGCAGTACTTC
cdr3_aa: CASSAGGGHEQYF